This T cell receptor beta chain appears in the sequencing data of a study of T cell repertoires in cytomegalovirus infection. In the study overall: CMV epitopes used comprised recently identified HLA-C-restricted ones and well-studied HLA-B-restricted ones. From public TCR beta signatures came an indication of both CMV infection and matching HLA type.

TCRdb redid the calling of the reads with MiXCR, one entry per CDR3 protein. This sample carries approximately 220,000 distinct CDR3 sequences, approximately 38% of them seen once, and the ten largest clones take approximately 60%. Comments on this clonotype: The antigen is unknown.

V trimming: 0 bases; J trimming: 4 bases; junction bases outside the gene matches: 8. In germline, CDR1 is MNHEY, CDR2 SMNVEV (reference sequence). The CDR3 is 17 amino acids. This chain joins TRBV27 and TRBJ2-5; 10 nucleotides line up with TRBD2. The sequences come from CD8+ T cells from cultured PBMCs, collected from culture after CMV antigen stimulation. This clonotype was sampled from a human donor in good health (CMV status not recorded). Some clones in this sample may be carry-over from other donors' samples. The CDR3 DNA is TGTGCCAGCAGTTTATCGGCTAGCGGGAGAGTGGGAGAGACCCAGTACTTC. Its protein product is CASSLSASGRVGETQYF.